This T cell receptor (beta chain) was sequenced for a study of CXCR3-negative and CXCR3-positive naive CD8 T cells. The study's findings and limits: TRB CDR3 hydrophobicity was greater in CXCR3-positive naive cells than in CXCR3-negative naive cells.

The CDR3 length is 15 residues. All TRB cDNA libraries came from 5' RACE performed with UMI labels. TCRdb reanalyzed the 5' RACE reads, giving one entry per CDR3 protein sequence and no DNA. The sample has about 130,000 distinct CDR3 sequences. In regard to this clonotype: Its antigen is currently unknown.

Sequencing input: naive CXCR3+ CD8+ T cells from blood. As to subset: CD45RO-CCR7+CD27+CD95- naive CD8+ T cells expressing CXCR3 (TNR3+). V and J are TRBV12-3 or TRBV12-4 and TRBJ2-1; absent DNA, TCRdb's TRBD2 call cannot be checked. This sequence was found in a human donor in good health. Some clones in this sample may be carry-over from other donors' samples. CDR3 region: CASSSTGLSGPEQFF.